The clone carrying this T cell receptor beta chain was seen repeatedly, ten times or more. 5'RACE employing 10-nucleotide random UMIs yielded the cDNA. Using its own MiXCR run on the 5' RACE reads, TCRdb lists one record per CDR3 protein. The repertoire has some 60,000 distinct CDR3 sequences, roughly a tenth of them found once; the top ten carry around 7%. Noted time point: longitudinal time-point 1 (baseline). Between the trimmed V and J ends, which lost 0 bases and 6 bases, there was a span of 11 bases. The CDR3 is 14 residues long. Per the germline V gene, CDR1 is SNHLY and CDR2 is FYNNEI. This sample was taken from a study of neurological immune-mediated disorders.

The gene calls are TRBV2 and TRBJ1-2; D call uncertain. Sequences were obtained from PBMCs. This TCR was sampled from a male donor with HTLV-1-associated myelopathy (HAM/TSP). The chain's CDR3 is CASSEAGQVDGYTF. In DNA, the CDR3 is TGTGCCAGCAGTGAAGCTGGGCAAGTGGATGGCTACACCTTC.